Below, 32 T cell receptor beta chains from the same sample are listed, as sequenced in a study of CD8 T cells in ankylosing spondylitis. TCRdb fed the 5' RACE reads into MiXCR, producing one record per CDR3 protein. The sample records 150,000 to 200,000 distinct CDR3 sequences, 10% to 15% being singletons. Sequenced: blood, either unsorted or a sorted T cell fraction (not recorded which). These receptors originate from a female donor with ankylosing spondylitis or in good health (not recorded which).

This clonotype has ten or more counts. The rearrangement uses TRBV28 and TRBJ1-5; 8 bases fit TRBD1. The V gene end was trimmed by 2 bases and the J gene end by 6 bases; junction bases not matched to a gene: 3. Germline lookup yields CDR1 MDHEN and CDR2 SYDVKM. CDR3 length equals 14 residues. The CDR3: CASSLTGQVQPQHF. The DNA for the CDR3 is TGTGCCAGCAGTTTAACGGGACAGGTTCAGCCCCAGCATTTT.

This clonotype has a count of ten or more. The chain recombines TRBV4-2 with TRBJ2-7, with D possibly being TRBD1 or TRBD2 (6 bases each). The CDR3 extends over 18 amino acids. The V end lost 1 base, the J end lost 1 base, and 20 bases lay between the germline ends. Germline-derived CDR1 and CDR2 are LGHNA and YNFKEQ. For the CDR3, the DNA is TGTGCCAGCAGCCAAGTAACACCAGCGGAAGGGGGGTCCTACGAGCAGTACTTC. Translated: CASSQVTPAEGGSYEQYF.

This clonotype was observed at least ten times. The chain is built from TRBV19 and TRBJ2-1, with 7 bases aligning to TRBD2. Germline CDR1 is LNHDA and CDR2 is SQIVND (reference sequence). The trim removed 3 bases at V and 7 bases at J, leaving 0 bases unmatched. This CDR3 contains 12 residues. The CDR3 DNA is TGTGCCAGTAGTATGGGGGGGAATGAGCAGTTCTTC. Amino acids: CASSMGGNEQFF.

V usage is TRBV7-9 and J usage is TRBJ2-6, with D possibly matching TRBD1 (5 bases). Trimming took off 5 bases at V and 2 bases at J, with 13 bases between the two ends. Per the germline V gene, CDR1 is SEHNR and CDR2 is FQNEAQ (reference sequence). The CDR3 totals 16 residues. The CDR3 loop is CASSTLDNPGANVLTF. The CDR3 nucleotides are TGTGCCAGCAGCACCCTGGACAACCCTGGGGCCAACGTCCTGACTTTC.

Note on this clonotype: A much more abundant neighbour one base away suggests this may be a read error. The CDR3 DNA follows: TGCAGCCTTGCGATGGATCTAGCGGGAGGGTATGCGCAGTATTTT. As protein: CSLAMDLAGGYAQYF. The J gene is TRBJ2-3, the V gene TRBV29-1, with TRBD2 matching over 12 bases. Trimming removed 8 bases from V and 10 bases from J; junction bases left unmatched: 16. The CDR3 extends over 15 amino acids. CDR1 and CDR2 (germline): SQVTM, ANQGSEA.

This clonotype has more than one count but fewer than ten. V and J are TRBV20-1 and TRBJ2-7, with D hard to call. V lost 2 bases to trimming and J lost 3 bases, with 14 bases between them. The CDR3 loop spans 14 amino acids. Germline V gene sequence: CDR1 DFQATT, CDR2 SNEGSKA (reference sequence). The CDR3 sequence: CSARSPSDFYEQYF. CDR3 DNA: TGCAGTGCTAGATCGCCTTCCGATTTCTACGAGCAGTACTTC.

Many counts were recorded for this clonotype. V and J are TRBV18 and TRBJ2-6, with D perhaps TRBD1 (5 bases). Trimming took off 3 bases at V and 0 bases at J, with 9 bases between the two ends. Germline V gene data show CDR1 as KGHSH and CDR2 as LQKENI. The CDR3 runs 16 residues. CDR3 loop: CASSPRASSGANVLTF. Written as DNA, the CDR3 is TGTGCCAGCTCACCCAGGGCGAGCTCTGGGGCCAACGTCCTGACTTTC.

This clonotype appeared a few times. V usage is TRBV5-6 and J usage is TRBJ1-5; a weak D match, TRBD1 (5 bases). The length of the CDR3 is 17 residues. V was trimmed by 2 bases and J by 0 bases, leaving 15 bases between them. Germline V gene sequence: CDR1 SGHDT, CDR2 YYEEEE. The CDR3, as DNA: TGTGCCAGCAGCTTTTGGGGGTTCAGCGATAGCAATCAGCCCCAGCATTTT. Encoded protein: CASSFWGFSDSNQPQHF.

This clonotype was seen repeatedly, ten times or more. The rearrangement joins TRBV12-3 or TRBV12-4 to TRBJ2-7; D is possibly TRBD2 (6 bases). V was cut by 7 bases and J by 3 bases, with 10 bases left in between. The CDR3 spans 12 residues. The CDR3, as DNA: TGTGCCAGCAATGGGGGGAGCTACGAGCAGTACTTC. As protein: CASNGGSYEQYF.

This clonotype was seen a handful of times. The chain links TRBV5-1 to TRBJ2-1; D gene ambiguous. In germline, CDR1 is SGHRS, CDR2 YFSETQ. V dropped 8 bases and J dropped 6 bases, with 30 bases sitting between them. The length of the CDR3 is 18 residues. The CDR3 sequence is CASLLLGGVSSSRNEQFF. DNA of the CDR3: TGCGCCAGTCTCCTTCTAGGTGGGGTTTCATCCTCCCGCAATGAGCAGTTCTTC.

A few counts support this clonotype. V is TRBV29-1 and J is TRBJ2-1; 9 bases agree with TRBD1. J was trimmed by 9 bases and V by 6 bases; bases with no gene match: 12. The CDR3 has 14 residues. In germline, CDR1 is SQVTM, CDR2 ANQGSEA. The CDR3 spells CSVRTGTGYIEQFF. The DNA for the CDR3 is TGCAGCGTCCGAACCGGGACAGGGTATATTGAGCAGTTCTTC.

The table lists this clonotype with many counts. This chain uses TRBV20-1 with TRBJ2-1; tentatively, D is TRBD2 (5 bases). The CDR3 has 15 amino acids. Trimming pared 5 bases from V and 0 bases from J, leaving 14 bases between. The germline CDR1 and CDR2 sequences are DFQATT and SNEGSKA (reference sequence). The CDR3 bases are TGCAGTGCTGACGACGGACTCAGCTCCTACAATGAGCAGTTCTTC. It specifies CSADDGLSSYNEQFF.

The chain couples TRBV24-1 to TRBJ2-1, with 11 bases fitting TRBD1. Losses at the gene ends were 3 bases for V and 3 bases for J; bases not matched to a gene: 6. Looked up from germline, CDR1 is KGHDR and CDR2 is SFDVKD. This CDR3 is built from 17 residues. CDR3 coding DNA: TGTGCCACCAGTGATCGGCCGGGGACAGGGGGCTACAATGAGCAGTTCTTC. Translated, it gives CATSDRPGTGGYNEQFF.

This clonotype came up a few times. This rearrangement joins TRBV21-1 to TRBJ1-6; TRBD1 is the table's D call and was not checked against the DNA. TRBV21-1 is shown as a pseudogene. The CDR3 is made up of 17 amino acids. The CDR3: CASSPRKGGAYNSPLHF. CDR3 DNA: TGTGCCAGCAGCCCCCGGAAAGGGGGCGCCTATAATTCACCCCTCCACTTT.

This clonotype was recorded at least ten times. The chain joins TRBV12-3 or TRBV12-4 to TRBJ2-1; a weak D match, TRBD1 (5 bases). V lost 1 base and J 10 bases, leaving 8 bases between the germline ends. The CDR3 totals 12 residues. CDR3 sequence (DNA): TGTGCCAGCAGTTTAGTAAGGGGCGAGCAGTTCTTC. It codes for CASSLVRGEQFF.

This clonotype was recorded at least ten times. This rearrangement joins TRBV29-1 to TRBJ1-2; 7 bases map to TRBD1. The germline CDR1 and CDR2 sequences are SQVTM and ANQGSEA. J was trimmed by 4 bases and V by 6 bases; bases with no gene match: 2. The CDR3 has 11 amino acids. Written as DNA, the CDR3 is TGCAGCGTCCGGGACAGCTATGGCTACACCTTC. Translation: CSVRDSYGYTF.

The chain couples TRBV30 to TRBJ1-1, with a possible D match to TRBD1 (6 bases). Trimming cost V 2 bases and J 2 bases, with 15 bases left between them. The CDR3 has 15 residues. The germline gives CDR1 GTSNPN, CDR2 SVGIG (reference sequence). The CDR3, as DNA: TGTGCCTGGAGTTCATGGGGGGCGAAAAACACTGAAGCTTTCTTT. Translated, it gives CAWSSWGAKNTEAFF.

This clonotype was seen at least ten times. The chain joins TRBV5-1 to TRBJ1-1; 8 nucleotides agree with TRBD1. The germline gives CDR1 SGHRS, CDR2 YFSETQ. V lost 0 bases to trimming and J lost 1 base; unmatched junction nucleotides: 2. This CDR3 is 15 amino acids long. The chain's CDR3 is CASSLGQGRNTEAFF. In DNA, the CDR3 is TGCGCCAGCAGCTTGGGACAGGGGCGGAACACTGAAGCTTTCTTT.

This clonotype was observed many times. This rearrangement joins TRBV25-1 to TRBJ2-2; D is unclear. The CDR3 runs 17 residues. The germline V gene has CDR1 MGHDK and CDR2 SYGVNS. The V end was cut by 2 bases, the J end by 0 bases, with 13 bases between. CDR3 amino acids: CASSEGRWKPNTGELFF. CDR3 DNA sequence: TGTGCCAGCAGTGAAGGGCGGTGGAAACCGAACACCGGGGAGCTGTTTTTT.

This clonotype came up many times. This sequence joins TRBV24-1 and TRBJ2-5; D is perhaps TRBD2 (6 bases). The V gene's germline CDR1 is KGHDR and CDR2 SFDVKD. The V end was cut by 6 bases, the J end by 5 bases, with 21 bases between. The CDR3 is made up of 16 amino acids. In nucleotides, the CDR3 is TGTGCCACCAGTCACGGGACCGGGACTCTTGAGGAGACCCAGTACTTC. This codes for CATSHGTGTLEETQYF.

At least ten counts were recorded for this clonotype. The J gene is TRBJ2-7, the V gene TRBV20-1; tentative D call: TRBD1 (5 bases). The germline V gene has CDR1 DFQATT and CDR2 SNEGSKA (reference sequence). The CDR3 totals 13 residues. Trimming pared 1 base from V and 7 bases from J, leaving 14 bases between. CDR3 in amino acids: CSARARAGWEQYF. The CDR3 coding sequence is TGCAGTGCTAGAGCCAGGGCCGGGTGGGAGCAGTACTTC.

The J gene is TRBJ2-3, the V gene TRBV5-6; 8 nucleotides agree with TRBD1. V shed 2 bases, J shed 1 base, and the junction held 6 bases outside the gene matches. This CDR3 comprises 16 residues. The V gene's germline CDR1 is SGHDT and CDR2 YYEEEE. The CDR3 sequence is CASSLNRGFGTDTQYF. The CDR3 region has the DNA TGTGCCAGCAGCTTAAACAGGGGGTTTGGCACAGATACGCAGTATTTT.

This clonotype was counted ten times or more. The CDR3 coding sequence is TGTGCCAGCAGTATTAGCAGGGCCGGGGAGCTGTTTTTT. Protein: CASSISRAGELFF. V gene TRBV12-3 or TRBV12-4 combines with J gene TRBJ2-2; the D gene is possibly TRBD1 (5 bases). The CDR3 consists of 13 residues. Deletions cut 5 bases from V and 6 bases from J, with 10 bases between.

This clonotype has only a few counts. The chain joins TRBV6-2 or TRBV6-3 to TRBJ1-2; no definite D call. V was cut by 6 bases and J by 3 bases, with 17 bases left in between. This CDR3 is built from 15 residues. Germline values: CDR1 MNHEY, CDR2 SVGEGT. Here the CDR3 DNA reads TGTGCCAGCAGATCGCCTCCACCGGGCCACTATGGCTACACCTTC. It codes for CASRSPPPGHYGYTF.

The table lists this clonotype with many counts. This chain joins TRBV4-3 and TRBJ1-1, with D unresolved. Trimming removed 0 bases from V and 6 bases from J, with 8 bases in between. Germline values: CDR1 LGHNA, CDR2 YSLEER. The CDR3 length is 13 residues. CDR3 nucleotide sequence: TGCGCCAGCAGCCAAGAAGCGGGCGCTGAAGCTTTCTTT. It is translated as CASSQEAGAEAFF.

This clonotype has a handful of counts. The V and J genes are TRBV5-1 and TRBJ2-1; 8 bases agree with TRBD2. The V gene's germline CDR1 is SGHRS and CDR2 YFSETQ. The CDR3 sequence is 15 residues long. Germline trimming cut 6 bases from V and 3 bases from J; bases unmatched to any gene: 8. CDR3 amino acids: CASTDQGLGYNEQFF. The CDR3, as DNA: TGCGCCAGCACAGACCAGGGACTAGGCTACAATGAGCAGTTCTTC.

By share, this clonotype ranks as medium-sized. The chain uses TRBV7-2 and TRBJ2-1; TRBD2 aligns across 8 bases. CDR1 and CDR2 (germline): SGHTA, FQGNSA. The length of the CDR3 is 15 residues. V lost 5 bases to trimming and J lost 0 bases; unmatched junction nucleotides: 3. The CDR3 nucleotides read TGTGCCAGCAGCCAACTAGCGGCCTCCTACAATGAGCAGTTCTTC. Translation: CASSQLAASYNEQFF.

This clonotype was detected many times. Germline is not matched at one junction end, which may reflect a read error. CDR3 DNA sequence: TGTGGGGCTAGCGGGAACACCGGGGAGCTGTTTTTT. This codes for CGASGNTGELFF. The chain employs TRBV20-1 and TRBJ2-2; 7 nucleotides match TRBD2. The CDR3 length is 12 residues. Germline loops: CDR1 DFQATT, CDR2 SNEGSKA (reference sequence).

This clonotype was picked up many times. The chain couples TRBV7-2 to TRBJ1-5; D may be TRBD1 (5 bases). Germline CDR1 is SGHTA and CDR2 is FQGNSA. The V end lost 5 bases, the J end lost 3 bases, and 17 bases lay between the germline ends. This CDR3 region has 16 residues. The CDR3 loop is CASSPIWGTYNQPQHF. The CDR3, as DNA: TGTGCCAGCAGCCCGATTTGGGGGACCTACAATCAGCCCCAGCATTTT.

This clonotype has at least ten counts. CDR3 amino acids: CASSLGDSGTEKLFF. The CDR3 DNA reads as TGCGCCAGCAGCTTGGGGGACAGCGGTACTGAAAAACTGTTTTTT. This chain links TRBV5-1 with TRBJ1-4; 7 nucleotides match TRBD1. Trimming cost V 0 bases and J 7 bases; bases outside gene matches: 6. The CDR3 sequence is 15 residues long. Germline CDR1 is SGHRS and CDR2 is YFSETQ. Based on the CDR3 plus reference TRBV5-1 and TRBJ1-4, the full variable domain is KAGVTQTPRYLIKTRGQQVTLSCSPISGHRSVSWYQQTPGQGLQFLFEYFSETQRNKGNFPGRFSGRQFSNSRSEMNVSTLELGDSALYLCASSLGDSGTEKLFFGSGTQLSVL.

This clonotype came up many times. The rearrangement joins TRBV5-1 to TRBJ1-2; 10 bases align to TRBD1. J gave up 6 bases and V 0 bases, and 11 bases lay outside the gene matches. Per germline, CDR1 SGHRS and CDR2 YFSETQ. This CDR3 spans 17 amino acids. CDR3 nucleotides: TGCGCCAGCAGCTTGGAGGTGCGGGACAGGGGAAGTCATGGCTACACCTTC. Translated: CASSLEVRDRGSHGYTF.

The V and J genes are TRBV7-9 and TRBJ2-7; D ambiguous. Trimming cost V 3 bases and J 7 bases, with 10 bases left between them. The germline CDR1 and CDR2 sequences are SEHNR and FQNEAQ (reference sequence). The CDR3 totals 12 residues. The CDR3 DNA reads TGTGCCAGCAGCTTGACAAACTTTGAGCAGTACTTC. The encoded protein is CASSLTNFEQYF.